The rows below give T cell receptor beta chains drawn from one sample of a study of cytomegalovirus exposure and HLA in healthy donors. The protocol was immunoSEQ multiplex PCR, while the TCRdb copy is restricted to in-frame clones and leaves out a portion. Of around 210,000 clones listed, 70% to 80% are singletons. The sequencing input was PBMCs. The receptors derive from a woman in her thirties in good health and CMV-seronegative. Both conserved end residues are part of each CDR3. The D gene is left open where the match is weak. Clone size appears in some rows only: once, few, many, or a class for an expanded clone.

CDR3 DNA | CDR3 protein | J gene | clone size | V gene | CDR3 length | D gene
TGTGCCAGTTGCCCCAGGGACAGGGACTATGAGCAGTTCTTC | CASCPRDRDYEQFF | TRBJ2-1 | NA | TRBV19 | 14 | TRBD1
TGCGCCAGCAGCTTGGCCTTAGCCACAGATACGCAGTATTTT | CASSLALATDTQYF | TRBJ2-3 | NA | TRBV5-1 | 14 | NA
TGTGCCAGTAGTATCCCTGGACTATCCCGGACCCAGTACTTC | CASSIPGLSRTQYF | TRBJ2-5 | NA | TRBV19 | 14 | NA
TGTGCCAGCAGTTATATCACAAAACCTAACTATGGCTACACCTTC | CASSYITKPNYGYTF | TRBJ1-2 | NA | TRBV6-5 | 15 | NA
TGTGCCAGCAGCAGACAGGGGTATCAGCCCCAGCATTTT | CASSRQGYQPQHF | TRBJ1-5 | NA | TRBV2 | 13 | TRBD1
TGCGCCAGCAGCTTCCTAGCGGGAGCGAACACCGGGGAGCTGTTTTTT | CASSFLAGANTGELFF | TRBJ2-2 | NA | TRBV5-1 | 16 | TRBD2
TGTGCCATCAGTGACGGACAGGGCTATAGCAATCAGCCCCAGCATTTT | CAISDGQGYSNQPQHF | TRBJ1-5 | few | TRBV10-3 | 16 | TRBD1
TGTGCCAGCAGTTACTCGCCGAACGGGGTCGAGACCCAGTACTTC | CASSYSPNGVETQYF | TRBJ2-5 | NA | TRBV6-5 | 15 | NA
TGTGCCAGCAGCCCGTCCAGCGGGAACTCCTACGAGCAGTACTTC | CASSPSSGNSYEQYF | TRBJ2-7 | few | TRBV7-2 | 15 | TRBD2
TGTTTACGGGGGGGAGCTTGGGCCAAAAACATTCAGTACTTC | CLRGGAWAKNIQYF | TRBJ2-4 | NA | TRBV6-1 | 14 | TRBD2
TGTGCCAGCAGCACCGGGACAGGTGGAAACACCATATATTTT | CASSTGTGGNTIYF | TRBJ1-3 | few | TRBV14 | 14 | TRBD1
TGTGCCAGTAGACCTCGCGCTCAAGAGACCCAGTACTTC | CASRPRAQETQYF | TRBJ2-5 | few | TRBV19 | 13 | NA
TGTGCCAGCAGGCTTAGCGGGATCCATGAGCAGTTCTTC | CASRLSGIHEQFF | TRBJ2-1 | NA | TRBV28 | 13 | TRBD2
TGCAGCGTTCCGACGTCCCGGGACACCTATGGCTACACCTTC | CSVPTSRDTYGYTF | TRBJ1-2 | NA | TRBV29-1 | 14 | NA
TGTGCCAGCAGTTCCGTTTACAGGGAGATGAACACTGAAGCTTTCTTT | CASSSVYREMNTEAFF | TRBJ1-1 | NA | TRBV6-5 | 16 | NA
TGTGCCAGCAGCTTCATTGGCGGGACCCGGTCCGAGCAGTACTTC | CASSFIGGTRSEQYF | TRBJ2-7 | NA | TRBV7-8 | 15 | NA
TGTGCCAGCAGCTTAGTAGAGGGCTTCTCCTATGGCTACACCTTC | CASSLVEGFSYGYTF | TRBJ1-2 | NA | TRBV7-6 | 15 | NA
TGTGCCAGCAGCTTACAGGAAGCCGGGGAGCTGTTTTTT | CASSLQEAGELFF | TRBJ2-2 | NA | TRBV7-3 | 13 | NA
TGTGCCAGCAGCTTGAGTAGGGAGGGGATTCAAGAGACCCAGTACTTC | CASSLSREGIQETQYF | TRBJ2-5 | NA | TRBV7-8 | 16 | TRBD2
TGTGCCACTAAGACTAGCGGAGCAGATACGCAGTATTTT | CATKTSGADTQYF | TRBJ2-3 | once | TRBV25-1 | 13 | TRBD2
TGCGCCAGCAGTGGGGACTACCGTTCCGAGCAGTACTTC | CASSGDYRSEQYF | TRBJ2-7 | NA | TRBV10-1 | 13 | TRBD2
TGTGCCACCGGACGGGGGGGGCCTGGAAACACCATATATTTT | CATGRGGPGNTIYF | TRBJ1-3 | NA | TRBV2 | 14 | NA